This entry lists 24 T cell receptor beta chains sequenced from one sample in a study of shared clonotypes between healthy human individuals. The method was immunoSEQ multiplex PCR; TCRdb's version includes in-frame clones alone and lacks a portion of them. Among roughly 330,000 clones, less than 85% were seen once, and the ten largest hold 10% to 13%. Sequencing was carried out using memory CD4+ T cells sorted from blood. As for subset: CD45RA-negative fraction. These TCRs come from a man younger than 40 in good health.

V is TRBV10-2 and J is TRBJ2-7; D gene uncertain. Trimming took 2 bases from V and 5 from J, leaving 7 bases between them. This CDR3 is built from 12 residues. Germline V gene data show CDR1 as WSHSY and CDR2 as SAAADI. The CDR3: CASSERVHEQYF. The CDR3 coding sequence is TGCGCCAGCAGTGAGAGGGTCCACGAGCAGTACTTC.

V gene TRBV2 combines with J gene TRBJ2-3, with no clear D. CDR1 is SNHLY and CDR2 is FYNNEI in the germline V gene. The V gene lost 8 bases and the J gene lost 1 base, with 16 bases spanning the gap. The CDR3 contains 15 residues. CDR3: CASRLTVGGTDTQYF. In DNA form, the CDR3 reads TGTGCCAGCCGCCTGACGGTGGGCGGCACAGATACGCAGTATTTT.

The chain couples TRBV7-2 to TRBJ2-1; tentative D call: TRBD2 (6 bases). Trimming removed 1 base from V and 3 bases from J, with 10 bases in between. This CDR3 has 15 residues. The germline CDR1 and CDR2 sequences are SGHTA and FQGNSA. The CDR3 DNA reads TGTGCCAGCAGCTTAGTTCGGGGGATCTACAATGAGCAGTTCTTC. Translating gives CASSLVRGIYNEQFF.

The CDR3, as DNA: TGTGCCAGCACTTGGGGGAGACAGAAGAACACCGGGGAGCTGTTTTTT. This sequence encodes CASTWGRQKNTGELFF. The chain recombines TRBV25-1 with TRBJ2-2; D possibly uses TRBD1 or TRBD2 (5 bases each). CDR3 length equals 16 residues. CDR1 is MGHDK and CDR2 is SYGVNS in the germline V gene. Trimming removed 7 bases at V and 1 base at J, with 16 bases between. The full variable domain, in which reference TRBV25-1 and TRBJ2-2 provide the parts outside the CDR3, is EADIYQTPRYLVIGTGKKITLECSQTMGHDKMYWYQQDPGMELHLIHYSYGVNSTEKGDLSSESTVSRIRTEHFPLTLESARPSHTSQYLCASTWGRQKNTGELFFGEGSRLTVL.

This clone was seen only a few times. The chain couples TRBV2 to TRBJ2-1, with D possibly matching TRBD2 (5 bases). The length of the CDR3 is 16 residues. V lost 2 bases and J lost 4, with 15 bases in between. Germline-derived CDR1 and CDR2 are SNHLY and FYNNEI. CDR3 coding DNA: TGTGCCAGCAGTGAACGGCTAGCCCAACCTTACAATGAGCAGTTCTTC. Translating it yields CASSERLAQPYNEQFF.

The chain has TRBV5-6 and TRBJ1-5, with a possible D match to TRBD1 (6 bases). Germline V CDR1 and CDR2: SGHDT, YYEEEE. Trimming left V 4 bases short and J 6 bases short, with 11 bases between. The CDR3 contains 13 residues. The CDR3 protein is CASSAYRAQPQHF. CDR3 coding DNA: TGTGCCAGCAGCGCCTACAGGGCTCAGCCCCAGCATTTT.

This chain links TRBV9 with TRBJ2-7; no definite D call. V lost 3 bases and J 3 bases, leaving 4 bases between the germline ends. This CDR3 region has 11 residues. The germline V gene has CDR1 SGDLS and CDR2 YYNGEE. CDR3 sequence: CASSAYYEQYF. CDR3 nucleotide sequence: TGTGCCAGCAGCGCCTACTACGAGCAGTACTTC.

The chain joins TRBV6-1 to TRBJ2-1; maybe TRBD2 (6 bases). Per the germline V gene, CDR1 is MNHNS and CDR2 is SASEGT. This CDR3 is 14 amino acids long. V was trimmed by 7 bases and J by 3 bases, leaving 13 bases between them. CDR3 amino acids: CASTRENNYNEQFF. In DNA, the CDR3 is TGTGCCAGCACGCGGGAAAACAACTACAATGAGCAGTTCTTC.

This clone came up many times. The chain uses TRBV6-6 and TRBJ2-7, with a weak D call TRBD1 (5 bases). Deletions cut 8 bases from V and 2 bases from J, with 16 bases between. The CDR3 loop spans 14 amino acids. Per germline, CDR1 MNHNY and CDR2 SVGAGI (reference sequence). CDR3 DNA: TGTGCCAGCGCGAAAGGGGTTTGGACCTACGAGCAGTACTTC. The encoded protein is CASAKGVWTYEQYF.

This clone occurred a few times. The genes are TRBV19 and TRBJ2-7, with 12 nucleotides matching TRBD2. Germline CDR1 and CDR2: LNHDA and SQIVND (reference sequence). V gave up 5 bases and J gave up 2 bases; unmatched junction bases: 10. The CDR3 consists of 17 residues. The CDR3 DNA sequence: TGTGCCAGTAGTTCCCAGGCACGACTAGCGGGAGCCTACGAGCAGTACTTC. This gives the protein CASSSQARLAGAYEQYF.

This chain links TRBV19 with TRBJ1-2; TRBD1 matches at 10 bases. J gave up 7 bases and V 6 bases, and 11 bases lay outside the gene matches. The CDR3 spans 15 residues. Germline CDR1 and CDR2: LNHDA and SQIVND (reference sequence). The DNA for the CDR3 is TGTGCCAGTAGGACAACCGGGACAGGGGATTTTGGCTACACCTTC. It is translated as CASRTTGTGDFGYTF.

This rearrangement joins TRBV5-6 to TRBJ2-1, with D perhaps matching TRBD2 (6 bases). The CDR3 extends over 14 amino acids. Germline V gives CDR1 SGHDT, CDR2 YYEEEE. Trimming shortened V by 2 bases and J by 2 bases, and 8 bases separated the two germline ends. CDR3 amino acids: CASSFTGAYNEQFF. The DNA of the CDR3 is TGTGCCAGCAGCTTTACGGGGGCCTACAATGAGCAGTTCTTC. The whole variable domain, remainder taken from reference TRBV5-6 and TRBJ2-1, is DAGVTQSPTHLIKTRGQQVTLRCSPKSGHDTVSWYQQALGQGPQFIFQYYEEEERQRGNFPDRFSGHQFPNYSSELNVNALLLGDSALYLCASSFTGAYNEQFFGPGTRLTVL.

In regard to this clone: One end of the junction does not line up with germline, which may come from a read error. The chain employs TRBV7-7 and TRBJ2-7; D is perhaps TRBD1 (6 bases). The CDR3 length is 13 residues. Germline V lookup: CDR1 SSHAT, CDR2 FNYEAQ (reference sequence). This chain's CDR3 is CASSAGQIYEQYF. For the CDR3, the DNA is TGTGCTAGCAGCGCTGGACAGATCTACGAGCAGTACTTC.

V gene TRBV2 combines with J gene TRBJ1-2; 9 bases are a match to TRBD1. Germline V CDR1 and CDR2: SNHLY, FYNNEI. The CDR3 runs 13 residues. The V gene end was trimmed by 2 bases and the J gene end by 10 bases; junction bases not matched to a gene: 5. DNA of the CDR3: TGTGCCAGCAGTGAATCGGGACAGGGCGCCTACACCTTC. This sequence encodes CASSESGQGAYTF.

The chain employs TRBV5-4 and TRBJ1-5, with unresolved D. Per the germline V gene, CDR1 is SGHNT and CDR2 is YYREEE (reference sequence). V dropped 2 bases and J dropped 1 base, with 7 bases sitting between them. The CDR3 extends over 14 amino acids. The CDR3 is CASSFPESNQPQHF. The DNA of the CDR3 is TGTGCCAGCAGCTTCCCAGAAAGCAATCAGCCCCAGCATTTT. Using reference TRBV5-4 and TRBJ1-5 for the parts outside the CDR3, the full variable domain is ETGVTQSPTHLIKTRGQQVTLRCSSQSGHNTVSWYQQALGQGPQFIFQYYREEENGRGNFPPRFSGLQFPNYSSELNVNALELDDSALYLCASSFPESNQPQHFGDGTRLSIL.

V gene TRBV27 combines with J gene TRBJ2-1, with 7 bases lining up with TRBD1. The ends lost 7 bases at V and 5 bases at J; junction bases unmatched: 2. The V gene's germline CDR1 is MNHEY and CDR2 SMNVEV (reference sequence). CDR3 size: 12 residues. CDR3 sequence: CASNRGNNEQFF. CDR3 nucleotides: TGTGCCAGCAACAGGGGAAACAATGAGCAGTTCTTC.

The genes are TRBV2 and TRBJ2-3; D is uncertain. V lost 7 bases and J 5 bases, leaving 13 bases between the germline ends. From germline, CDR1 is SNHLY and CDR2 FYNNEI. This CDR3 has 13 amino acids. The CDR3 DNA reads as TGTGCCAGCAAGACAAACGGGCGAGATACGCAGTATTTT. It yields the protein CASKTNGRDTQYF.

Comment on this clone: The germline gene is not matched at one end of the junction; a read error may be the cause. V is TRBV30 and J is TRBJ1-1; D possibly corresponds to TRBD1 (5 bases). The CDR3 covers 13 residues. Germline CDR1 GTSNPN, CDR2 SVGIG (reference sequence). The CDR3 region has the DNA TGTGCCTGGAGTGTCTCCAGGGCCACTCAAGCTTTCTTT. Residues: CAWSVSRATQAFF.

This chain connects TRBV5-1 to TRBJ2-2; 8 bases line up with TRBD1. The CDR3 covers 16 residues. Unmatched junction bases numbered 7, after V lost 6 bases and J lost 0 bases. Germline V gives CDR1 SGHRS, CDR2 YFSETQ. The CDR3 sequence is CASTADRVTNTGELFF. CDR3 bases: TGCGCCAGCACCGCGGACAGGGTAACGAACACCGGGGAGCTGTTTTTT.

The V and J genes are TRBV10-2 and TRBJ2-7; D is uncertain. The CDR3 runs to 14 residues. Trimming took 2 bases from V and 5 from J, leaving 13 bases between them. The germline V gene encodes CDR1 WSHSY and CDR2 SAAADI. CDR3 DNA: TGCGCCAGCAGTGAGCCTAGTCCCCCCGACGAGCAGTACTTC. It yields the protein CASSEPSPPDEQYF.

CDR3 sequence reads: CARPRGLSGRAGEQYF. CDR3 bases: TGTGCCCGACCCCGGGGCCTTAGCGGGAGGGCCGGAGAGCAGTACTTC. The genes are TRBV7-4 and TRBJ2-7, with 11 bases matching TRBD2. CDR1 and CDR2 (germline): SGHVT, SQSDAQ. This CDR3 region has 16 residues. Unmatched junction bases numbered 19, after V lost 11 bases and J lost 7 bases.

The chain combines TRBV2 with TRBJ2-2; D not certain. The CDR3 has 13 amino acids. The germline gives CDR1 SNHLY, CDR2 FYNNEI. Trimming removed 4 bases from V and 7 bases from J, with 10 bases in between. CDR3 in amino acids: CASSVAENGELFF. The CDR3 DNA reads TGTGCCAGCAGTGTAGCAGAAAACGGGGAGCTGTTTTTT.

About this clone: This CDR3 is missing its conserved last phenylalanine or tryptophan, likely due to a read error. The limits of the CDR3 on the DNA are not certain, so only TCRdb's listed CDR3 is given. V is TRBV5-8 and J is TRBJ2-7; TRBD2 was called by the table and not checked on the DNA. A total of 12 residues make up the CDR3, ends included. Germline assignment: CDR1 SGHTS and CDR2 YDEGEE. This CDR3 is CASSLVSWGLVL.

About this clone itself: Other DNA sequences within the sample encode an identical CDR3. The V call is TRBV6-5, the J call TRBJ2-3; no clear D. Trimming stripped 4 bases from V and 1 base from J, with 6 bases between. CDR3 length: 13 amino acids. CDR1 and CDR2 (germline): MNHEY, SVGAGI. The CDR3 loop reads CASSSARTDTQYF. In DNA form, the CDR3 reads TGTGCCAGCAGTTCCGCCCGCACAGATACGCAGTATTTT.